The clone carrying this TCR beta chain was seen a few times. Its antigen is undetermined. This sample is part of a study of blood T cells in healthy people across ages. General study findings and limits: Long-lived donors carried more naive CD4+ cells and greater diversity than aged donors. Estimates based on one million T cells were treated as lower bounds.

The germline gives CDR1 SGHTA, CDR2 FQGNSA. J was trimmed by 8 bases and V by 0 bases; bases with no gene match: 9. The CDR3 is 16 amino acids. Extracted total RNA amounted to at least 6 micrograms for each sample. Next came a second PCR, run for about 7 to 12 cycles, which used a sample-barcoded 5' primer along with a J-beta primer mix. TCRdb processed the 5' RACE reads anew with MiXCR; each CDR3 protein has one entry. The data contain about 560,000 distinct CDR3 sequences, about 27% of them seen just once; the ten biggest clones take up about 3.3%. The same specimen was also included in a second study, on T cells of mothers and their children.

The rearrangement links TRBV7-2 to TRBJ2-1; TRBD2 aligns across 8 bases. The sample consisted of blood. The receptor's source is a boy aged 2-15 years in good health. CDR3 protein: CASSLASGRGGDEQFF. For the CDR3, the DNA is TGTGCCAGCAGCTTAGCAAGCGGGAGAGGTGGGGATGAGCAGTTCTTC.